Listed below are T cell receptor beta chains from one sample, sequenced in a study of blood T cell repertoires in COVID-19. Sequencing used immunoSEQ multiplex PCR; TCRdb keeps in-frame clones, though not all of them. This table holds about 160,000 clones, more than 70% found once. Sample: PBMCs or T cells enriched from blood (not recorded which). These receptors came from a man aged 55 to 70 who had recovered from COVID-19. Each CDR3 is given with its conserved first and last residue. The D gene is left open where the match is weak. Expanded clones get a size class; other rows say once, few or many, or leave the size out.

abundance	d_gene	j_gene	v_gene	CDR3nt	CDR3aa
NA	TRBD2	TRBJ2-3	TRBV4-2	TGTGCCAGCAGCCAAGATACGGCGGGAGGGCCCAGAGATACGCAGTATTTT	CASSQDTAGGPRDTQYF
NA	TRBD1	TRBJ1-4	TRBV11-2	TGTGCCAGCAGCCATCGGGTTGGGACAGGGGTTAATGAAAAACTGTTTTTT	CASSHRVGTGVNEKLFF
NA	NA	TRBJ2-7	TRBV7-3	TGTGCCAGCAGCTTATTAGGGAGTCTCGGCGAGCAGTACTTC	CASSLLGSLGEQYF
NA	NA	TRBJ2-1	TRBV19	TGTGCCAGTAGTATGCCTAGCCGATACAATGAGCAGTTCTTC	CASSMPSRYNEQFF
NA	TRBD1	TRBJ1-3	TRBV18	TGTGCCAGCTCACCGGATGGGACAGCACGAAACACCATATATTTT	CASSPDGTARNTIYF
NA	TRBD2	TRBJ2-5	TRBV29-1	TGCAGCGTGCGGGGGGGAGATGGAGAGACCCAGTACTTC	CSVRGGDGETQYF
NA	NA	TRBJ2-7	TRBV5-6	TGTGCCAGCAGCTTCCGCTACGAGCAGTACTTC	CASSFRYEQYF
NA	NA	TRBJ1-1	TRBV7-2	TGTGCCAGCAGGGGAGGAGGGTTTGAAGCTTTCTTT	CASRGGGFEAFF
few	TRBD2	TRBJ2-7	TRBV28	TGTGCCAGCAGTTCCCCTTGGACTAGCGGGGGCTACGAGCAGTACTTC	CASSSPWTSGGYEQYF
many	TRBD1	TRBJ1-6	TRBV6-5	TGTGCCAGCAGTCCGACAGGGGGTCGGAATTCACCCCTCCACTTT	CASSPTGGRNSPLHF
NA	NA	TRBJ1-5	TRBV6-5	TGTGCCAGCAGGGAGATGGAAGCAAGCAATCAGCCCCAGCATTTT	CASREMEASNQPQHF
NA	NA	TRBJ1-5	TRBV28	TGTGCCAGCAGTTGGGGGACAACGCGCCAGCCCCAGCATTTT	CASSWGTTRQPQHF
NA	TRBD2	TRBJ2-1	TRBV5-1	TGCGCCAGCAGCCGGCAGCCTAGCGGGAGGTTGAATGAGCAGTTCTTC	CASSRQPSGRLNEQFF
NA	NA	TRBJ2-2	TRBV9	TGTGCCAGCAGCGCCACATTCACCGGGGAGCTGTTTTTT	CASSATFTGELFF
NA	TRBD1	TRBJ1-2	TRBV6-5	TGTGCCAGCAGTCCGCGACAGGGTTTCTATGGCTACATCTTC	CASSPRQGFYGYIF
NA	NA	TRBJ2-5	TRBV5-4	TGTGCCAGCAGCTTGGACCCCGACAGCCAAGAGACCCAGTACTTC	CASSLDPDSQETQYF
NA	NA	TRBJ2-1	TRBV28	TGTGCCAGCAGTTTAGGGGCGTTCAATGAGCAGTTCTTC	CASSLGAFNEQFF
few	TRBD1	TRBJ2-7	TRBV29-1	TGCAGCGTCGGGACAGTGAGCTCCTACGAGCAGTACTTC	CSVGTVSSYEQYF